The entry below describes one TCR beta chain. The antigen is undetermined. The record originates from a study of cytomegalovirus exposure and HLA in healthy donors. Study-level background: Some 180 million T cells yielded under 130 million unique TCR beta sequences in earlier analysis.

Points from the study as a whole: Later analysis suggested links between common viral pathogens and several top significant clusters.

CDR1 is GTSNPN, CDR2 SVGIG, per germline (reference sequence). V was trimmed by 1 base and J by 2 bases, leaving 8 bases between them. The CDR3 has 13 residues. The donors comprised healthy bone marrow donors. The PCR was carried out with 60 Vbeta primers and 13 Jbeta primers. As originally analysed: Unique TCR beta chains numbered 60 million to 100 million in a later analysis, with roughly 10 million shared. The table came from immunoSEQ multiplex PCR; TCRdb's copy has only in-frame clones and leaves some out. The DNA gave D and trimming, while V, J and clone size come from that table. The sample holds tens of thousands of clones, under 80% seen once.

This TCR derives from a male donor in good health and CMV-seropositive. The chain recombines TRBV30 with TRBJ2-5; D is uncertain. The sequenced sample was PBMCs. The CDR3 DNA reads TGTGCCTGGAGTGGGAACAGTCAAGAGACCCAGTACTTC. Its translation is CAWSGNSQETQYF.